This T cell receptor beta chain was documented in a study of blood T cell repertoires in COVID-19. Clones were sequenced by immunoSEQ multiplex PCR, and TCRdb holds only the in-frame ones, with some missing. Of some 200,000 clones listed, 75% to 95% are singletons. Trimming removed 6 bases from V and 7 bases from J, with 13 bases in between. CDR3 size: 13 residues. Germline CDR1 LNHDA, CDR2 SQIVND (reference sequence). The sequence came from a man over 45 with acute or convalescent COVID-19. This chain uses TRBV19 with TRBJ1-5; no firm D call. Input material: peripheral blood. CDR3 region: CASSFGVGQPQHF. CDR3 DNA: TGTGCCAGTAGCTTCGGGGTGGGGCAGCCCCAGCATTTT.